This T cell receptor (beta chain) was retrieved from a study of T cells after yellow fever vaccination. Study-level findings and limits: Most clones from primary vaccination were detected again post-booster (almost 98% CD4, approximately 90% CD8).

Turning to this clonotype: The antigen is undetermined.

A 5'RACE template-switching step, the method used to make TCR cDNA, added a universal primer site and UMIs. TCRdb recomputed calls from the 5' RACE reads with MiXCR, one row per CDR3 protein. This sample carries a few hundred thousand distinct CDR3 sequences, roughly 17% of them seen once, and the ten largest clones take about 18%. This clonotype originated in a man in his late teens or twenties who received the YFV17D yellow fever vaccine. Sample: PBMCs, taken more than 4 days after the first yellow fever vaccination.

CDR3 sequence reads: CASSLAGNANQPQHF. CDR3 sequence (DNA): TGTGCCAGCAGCTTAGCAGGGAACGCCAATCAGCCCCAGCATTTT. This chain connects TRBV7-9 to TRBJ1-5; the D is unclear. Deletions cut 0 bases from V and 3 bases from J, with 9 bases between. This CDR3 spans 15 amino acids. Germline CDR1 reads SEHNR; CDR2 reads FQNEAQ (reference sequence).